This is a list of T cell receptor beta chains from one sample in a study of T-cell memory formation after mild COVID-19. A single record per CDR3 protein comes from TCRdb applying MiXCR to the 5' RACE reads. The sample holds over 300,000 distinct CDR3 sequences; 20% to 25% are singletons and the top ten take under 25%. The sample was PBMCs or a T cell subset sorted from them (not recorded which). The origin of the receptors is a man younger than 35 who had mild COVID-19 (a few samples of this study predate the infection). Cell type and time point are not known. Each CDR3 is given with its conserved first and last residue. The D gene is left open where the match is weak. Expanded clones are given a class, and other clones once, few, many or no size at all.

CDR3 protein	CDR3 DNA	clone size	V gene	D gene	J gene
CASSPRGETQYF	TGTGCCAGCTCACCTCGGGGAGAGACCCAGTACTTC	many	TRBV18	NA	TRBJ2-5
CASSDGEDQPQHF	TGTGCCAGCTCGGATGGGGAGGATCAGCCCCAGCATTTT	NA	TRBV18	NA	TRBJ1-5
CASSPNDYGNSPLHF	TGTGCCAGCAGCCCGAATGACTACGGAAATTCACCCCTCCACTTT	once	TRBV3-1	NA	TRBJ1-6
CASSQGDSPLNLYF	TGTGCCAGCAGCCAAGGGGACAGCCCTCTCAACCTTTACTTC	NA	TRBV14	TRBD1	TRBJ1-2
CSARQETQYF	TGCAGTGCTAGACAGGAGACCCAGTACTTC	few	TRBV20-1	NA	TRBJ2-5
CAISEPTGAGANVLTF	TGTGCCATCAGTGAACCCACAGGGGCCGGGGCCAACGTCCTGACTTTC	few	TRBV10-3	TRBD1	TRBJ2-6
CASSPLAGVGETQYF	TGTGCCAGCAGTCCACTAGCGGGGGTGGGGGAGACCCAGTACTTC	few	TRBV12-3/TRBV12-4	TRBD2	TRBJ2-5
CASNRDQGDTQYF	TGCGCCTCAAACCGGGACCAGGGGGATACGCAGTATTTT	many	TRBV5-1	NA	TRBJ2-3
CATSAGDNEQFF	TGTGCCACCAGTGCAGGAGACAATGAGCAGTTCTTC	NA	TRBV24-1	NA	TRBJ2-1
CASSVNVGYTF	TGTGCCAGCAGCGTAAACGTTGGCTACACCTTC	few	TRBV6-6	NA	TRBJ1-2
CASSPRDRVITDTQYF	TGTGCCAGCAGCCCCAGGGACAGGGTGATCACAGATACGCAGTATTTT	few	TRBV7-9	TRBD1	TRBJ2-3
CASSQDDRAGSRELFF	TGCGCCAGCAGCCAAGATGACAGAGCGGGGTCTAGGGAGCTGTTTTTT	many	TRBV4-1	TRBD2	TRBJ2-2
CASSFLAGRYNEQFF	TGCGCCAGCAGCTTCCTAGCGGGAAGGTACAATGAGCAGTTCTTC	few	TRBV5-1	TRBD2	TRBJ2-1
CASSLWSGGNEQFF	TGTGCCAGCAGTTTATGGTCGGGAGGGAATGAGCAGTTCTTC	NA	TRBV28	TRBD2	TRBJ2-1
CAGQSSYEQYF	TGTGCCGGCCAGAGTTCCTACGAGCAGTACTTC	many	TRBV2	NA	TRBJ2-7